The sequence of this T cell receptor (beta chain) was determined in a study of blood T cell repertoires in COVID-19. Study information: The United States, Italy and Spain were the sources of the acute and convalescent COVID-19 samples.

The CDR3 has 13 residues. V lost 0 bases, J lost 2 bases, and 5 bases lay in between. Germline V gives CDR1 LGHNA, CDR2 YSLEER. Authors' data handling: Nucleated cell counts were estimated from reference gene primer amplification. TCRdb keeps only in-frame clones here, not all; method: immunoSEQ multiplex PCR. That table supplies the V and J calls and clone size; D and trimming were determined from the DNA. In the table there are 300,000 to 400,000 clones, over 80% of which are singletons. Sequenced input: peripheral blood. The sequence came from a woman aged 50 to 60 with COVID-19, enrolled during active disease. The V gene is TRBV4-3, the J gene TRBJ2-7; D is undetermined. The CDR3 region has the DNA TGCGCCAGCAGCCAAGACACAGCCTACGAGCAGTACTTC. Amino acids: CASSQDTAYEQYF.